These T cell receptor beta chains were read from a single sample in a study of cytomegalovirus exposure and HLA in healthy donors. Sequencing was performed with immunoSEQ multiplex PCR; in TCRdb, only in-frame clones are kept and a portion is missing. The sample holds about 89,000 clones; around three quarters are singletons and the top ten take approximately 1.4%. The sequenced sample was PBMCs. The receptors stem from a male donor in good health and CMV-seronegative. Each CDR3 is given with its conserved first and last residue. D genes are given only for firm matches. Clone size is not always given. Where it is, it says once, few, many or a class for expanded clones.

CDR3 protein	CDR3 DNA	clone size	J gene	V gene	D gene
CASSQDGNQPQHF	TGCGCCAGCAGCCAAGACGGCAATCAGCCCCAGCATTTT	NA	TRBJ1-5	TRBV4-3	NA
CASRSGQVNTEAFF	TGTGCCAGCCGGTCGGGACAAGTAAACACTGAAGCTTTCTTT	once	TRBJ1-1	TRBV28	NA
CASSWTGMRTEAFF	TGTGCCAGCAGTTGGACAGGGATGAGGACTGAAGCTTTCTTT	NA	TRBJ1-1	TRBV6-5	TRBD1
CASKSSGNTIYF	TGTGCCAGCAAGAGCTCTGGAAACACCATATATTTT	once	TRBJ1-3	TRBV28	NA
CASSLDRGEQPQHF	TGTGCCAGCAGCTTAGACAGGGGAGAGCAGCCCCAGCATTTT	NA	TRBJ1-5	TRBV7-2	TRBD1
CASRAPPGRTGTDTQYF	TGTGCCAGTAGGGCCCCTCCAGGGCGAACAGGCACAGATACGCAGTATTTT	NA	TRBJ2-3	TRBV19	NA
CASSFTAPGTGHNEQYF	TGTGCCAGCAGTTTTACGGCCCCCGGGACAGGGCACAACGAGCAGTACTTC	NA	TRBJ2-7	TRBV28	TRBD1
CASSLVSAGRRNEQFF	TGTGCCAGCAGCTTAGTCTCGGCAGGGAGGAGGAATGAGCAGTTCTTC	NA	TRBJ2-1	TRBV7-2	NA
CASSRRLAGGPEPQYF	TGTGCCAGCAGCCGCCGACTAGCGGGAGGGCCCGAGCCCCAGTACTTC	NA	TRBJ2-5	TRBV13	TRBD2
CASRIGLAGADTQYF	TGTGCCAGCAGGATCGGACTAGCGGGGGCAGATACGCAGTATTTT	NA	TRBJ2-3	TRBV5-4	TRBD2
CASSYSRGAPDTQYF	TGTGCCAGCAGTTACTCCAGGGGGGCTCCAGATACGCAGTATTTT	NA	TRBJ2-3	TRBV6-5	NA
CASSFEGTGYYEQYF	TGTGCCAGCAGCTTCGAAGGGACAGGATACTACGAGCAGTACTTC	NA	TRBJ2-7	TRBV7-2	TRBD1
CASSGRGVFEKLFF	TGTGCCAGCAGTGGACGGGGGGTGTTCGAAAAACTGTTTTTT	few	TRBJ1-4	TRBV27	NA
CASSLSRGLSNQPQHF	TGTGCCAGCAGCCTCTCCAGGGGACTAAGCAATCAGCCCCAGCATTTT	NA	TRBJ1-5	TRBV5-6	NA
CASRPLGGPNTEAFF	TGTGCCAGCCGCCCACTGGGGGGACCGAACACTGAAGCTTTCTTT	few	TRBJ1-1	TRBV27	NA
CASSDSGADEKLFF	TGCGCCAGCAGTGATTCAGGGGCAGATGAAAAACTGTTTTTT	NA	TRBJ1-4	TRBV10-1	NA
CASSLEGTGKATEAFF	TGTGCCAGCAGCTTGGAGGGGACAGGGAAGGCCACTGAAGCTTTCTTT	few	TRBJ1-1	TRBV5-6	TRBD1
CASSLAMGQDGYTF	TGTGCCAGCAGCTTGGCCATGGGACAGGATGGCTACACCTTC	once	TRBJ1-2	TRBV5-5	TRBD1
CASSQREGLSEQYF	TGTGCCAGCAGCCAGCGGGAGGGCCTTTCCGAGCAGTACTTC	NA	TRBJ2-7	TRBV5-4	TRBD2
CSVEDGQSTDTQYF	TGCAGCGTTGAAGATGGACAGAGCACAGATACGCAGTATTTT	NA	TRBJ2-3	TRBV29-1	NA
CASSYQGVVNTEAFF	TGTGCCAGCAGTTACCAGGGGGTTGTTAACACTGAAGCTTTCTTT	NA	TRBJ1-1	TRBV28	TRBD1
CASSPGTGNLRKTQYF	TGTGCCAGCAGCCCCGGCACAGGGAATCTACGAAAGACCCAGTACTTC	NA	TRBJ2-5	TRBV28	NA
CSAQTDTQYF	TGCAGCGCCCAAACAGATACGCAGTATTTT	NA	TRBJ2-3	TRBV29-1	NA
CASSLDTTDYEQYF	TGTGCCAGCAGCTTAGATACTACTGATTACGAGCAGTACTTC	NA	TRBJ2-7	TRBV11-3	NA
CATSRDPGTGNTIYF	TGTGCCACCAGCAGAGATCCAGGAACAGGAAACACCATATATTTT	few	TRBJ1-3	TRBV15	NA
CASSQVKSSYNSPLHF	TGTGCCAGCAGCCAAGTGAAGAGCTCCTATAATTCACCCCTCCACTTT	NA	TRBJ1-6	TRBV7-2	NA
CATRADRDTGELFF	TGTGCCACCCGCGCAGACAGGGACACCGGGGAGCTGTTTTTT	few	TRBJ2-2	TRBV7-9	TRBD1
CASSRRQGGTGELFF	TGTGCCAGCAGCCGACGACAGGGCGGCACCGGGGAGCTGTTTTTT	NA	TRBJ2-2	TRBV7-2	TRBD1
CASSTRGGGFNSPLHF	TGTGCCAGCAGTACCCGGGGAGGGGGTTTTAATTCACCCCTCCACTTT	few	TRBJ1-6	TRBV27	NA